The rows below give T cell receptor beta chains drawn from one sample of a study of control samples from healthy donors and cancer patients. Method: immunoSEQ multiplex PCR; TCRdb's copy keeps in-frame clones and lacks some. This table has roughly 450,000 clones, 90% appearing once. Sequenced sample: PBMCs. These receptors were taken from a man aged 35-49 years with head and neck cancer. CDR3s include the opening cysteine and the closing phenylalanine or tryptophan.

V	CDR3
TRBV7-9	CASSLRKQGADEQYF
TRBV7-9	CASNLRGEQYF
TRBV5-4	CASSPALAPTGGEQYF
TRBV6-1	CASSEEWATTYGYTF
TRBV14	CASSLRTGGDTEAFF
TRBV6-5	CASSYSRSTLDTQYF
TRBV2	CASSEEQGLETQYF
TRBV6-6	CASSITGSPLHF
TRBV4-3	CASSQGFNQPQHF
TRBV27	CASSHDSYNEQFF
TRBV3-1/TRBV3-2	CASSQVIIRTGNEKLFF
TRBV7-9	CASSLLLSSLGETQYF
TRBV19	CASSIDRQGRYGYTF
TRBV29-1	CSVQPGQGGDTQYF
TRBV19	CASSITSGSRGSNEQFF
TRBV30	CAWGFGAGSFPPGQPQHF
TRBV19	CASAQGLEVEQYF
TRBV6-1	CASSEIAGSYNEQFF
TRBV5-1	CASSSGLPYTDTQYF
TRBV7-9	CASSSRVGPRDEFF
TRBV6-6	CASSDYYEQYF
TRBV6-4	CATSGQGGHEQYF
TRBV9	CASSVDSGGSNPPDTQYF
TRBV5-1	CASSSTSGGYEQYF
TRBV11-2	CASSLGGSYEQYF
TRBV18	CASSGTASSGNTIYF
TRBV3-1/TRBV3-2	CASRQQGEAFF
TRBV6-5	CATLTGPHTEAFF
TRBV3-1/TRBV3-2	CASSQVSRSDTIYF
TRBV7-9	CASSPPRTSGNTEAFF
TRBV7-9	CASSLVATRANEQFF
TRBV14	CASSQRTGGGSYGYTF
TRBV27	CASSFRDRGFANTGELFF
TRBV6-1	CASSETAPGYEQYF
TRBV6-5	CASSLEVSGNNEQFF
TRBV4-2	CASSRPEVTYIHTIYF
TRBV15	CATSRDLTQNNLNTEAFF